The TCR beta chain described here comes from a study of shared clonotypes between healthy human individuals. Only in-frame clones appear in the TCRdb table, and some are missing; sequencing was by immunoSEQ multiplex PCR. Seen here are hundreds of thousands of clones, about 76% observed once, and the top ten hold over 10%. The CDR3 runs to 16 residues. V lost 4 bases and J 5 bases, leaving 21 bases between the germline ends. The V gene's germline CDR1 is LNHDA and CDR2 SQIVND (reference sequence). The clonotype originates from a woman aged 40 to 50 in good health. Some clones in this sample may be carry-over from other donors' samples. This chain connects TRBV19 to TRBJ2-7; D tentatively fits TRBD1 or TRBD2 (6 bases each). The specimen sequenced was PBMCs. CDR3 DNA: TGTGCCAGTAGTAGTAATCCCGGGGGCGGGGAAGACGAGCAGTACTTC. Residues: CASSSNPGGGEDEQYF.